The 32 T cell receptor beta chains listed next were all sequenced from one sample in a study of CD8+ T cells in alopecia areata. Documented treatment: oral pan-JAK inhibitor, 5-10 mg twice daily. Once RNA had been extracted, it was reverse transcribed into cDNA to act as the sequencing template. Clones were sequenced by immunoSEQ multiplex PCR, and TCRdb holds only the in-frame ones, with some missing. The sample lists about 92,000 clones; around 47% were seen once. This sample comprised CD8+ T cells sorted from blood, obtained at week 24, from a patient treated with tofacitinib. These receptors were obtained from a human donor with alopecia areata.

V and J are TRBV11-2 and TRBJ2-7, with 7 bases that match TRBD1. The V gene end was trimmed by 4 bases and the J gene end by 2 bases; junction bases not matched to a gene: 8. This CDR3 is built from 15 residues. CDR1 is SGHAT, CDR2 FQNNGV, per germline. The CDR3 region has the DNA TGTGCCAGCAGCTCGACCGGGACAGCTACCTACGAGCAGTACTTC. It codes for CASSSTGTATYEQYF.

This clone was seen once. The gene calls are TRBV2 and TRBJ1-2; D remains unclear. The CDR3 contains 9 residues. V was clipped by 4 bases and J by 7 bases, with 1 base between them. CDR1 and CDR2 from the germline V gene are SNHLY and FYNNEI. The CDR3 DNA reads TGTGCCAGCAGTGGTGGCTACACCTTC. Translation gives CASSGGYTF.

This sequence joins TRBV15 and TRBJ1-5; D is possibly TRBD1 (5 bases). V lost 1 base to trimming and J lost 10 bases, with 14 bases between them. The germline V gene has CDR1 LNHNV and CDR2 YYDKDF (reference sequence). The CDR3 is 14 residues long. DNA for the CDR3: TGTGCCACCAGCAGAGGAGTTGGGACTAGCCCCCAGCATTTT. It yields the protein CATSRGVGTSPQHF.

The chain combines TRBV29-1 with TRBJ2-6; D may correspond to TRBD1 or TRBD2 (5 bases each). CDR3 length: 14 residues. V lost 4 bases, J lost 0 bases, and 7 bases lay in between. Germline V gives CDR1 SQVTM, CDR2 ANQGSEA. CDR3 DNA: TGCAGCGTTGTAGGGACCTCTGGGGCCAACGTCCTGACTTTC. Residues: CSVVGTSGANVLTF. Drawing the rest from reference TRBV29-1 and TRBJ2-6, the complete variable domain is SAVISQKPSRDICQRGTSLTIQCQVDSQVTMMFWYRQQPGQSLTLIATANQGSEATYESGFVIDKFPISRPNLTFSTLTVSNMSPEDSSIYLCSVVGTSGANVLTFGAGSRLTVL.

The rearrangement links TRBV7-8 to TRBJ2-2; D is ambiguous. The CDR3 extends over 13 amino acids. V was pared by 1 base and J by 5 bases, with 5 bases between. Looked up from germline, CDR1 is SGHVS and CDR2 is FQNEAQ. CDR3 DNA: TGTGCCAGCAGCTTAGTGCAGACCGGGGAGCTGTTTTTT. It codes for CASSLVQTGELFF.

The chain recombines TRBV7-6 with TRBJ2-5, with 9 bases identical to TRBD2. With V trimmed by 3 bases and J by 4 bases, 6 bases remained unmatched. This CDR3 is 15 amino acids long. The germline gives CDR1 SGHVS, CDR2 FNYEAQ. Here the CDR3 DNA reads TGTGCCAGCAGCTTGGCGGGAGGGCTTCCAGAGACCCAGTACTTC. This gives the protein CASSLAGGLPETQYF.

The chain recombines TRBV6-6 with TRBJ2-3; D unresolved. Trimming took 6 bases from V and 5 from J, leaving 15 bases between them. The CDR3 sequence is 14 residues long. Germline assignment: CDR1 MNHNY and CDR2 SVGAGI (reference sequence). The CDR3 here is CASSHNPSVDTQYF. The CDR3 DNA is TGTGCCAGCAGCCATAATCCTAGTGTAGATACGCAGTATTTT.

The genes are TRBV27 and TRBJ1-5; no clear D gene. Germline V gene data show CDR1 as MNHEY and CDR2 as SMNVEV (reference sequence). This CDR3 is 13 amino acids long. The V gene lost 3 bases and the J gene lost 4 bases, with 7 bases spanning the gap. CDR3 sequence: CASSLGLNQPQHF. DNA for the CDR3: TGTGCCAGCAGTTTGGGGTTGAATCAGCCCCAGCATTTT.

V is TRBV9 and J is TRBJ2-6; a weak D match, TRBD1 (5 bases). The V end lost 0 bases, the J end lost 4 bases, and 11 bases lay between the germline ends. This CDR3 has 16 residues. The germline CDR1 and CDR2 sequences are SGDLS and YYNGEE. In DNA form, the CDR3 reads TGTGCCAGCAGCGTAGACCAGGGTCCAGGGGCCAACGTCCTGACTTTC. Its translation: CASSVDQGPGANVLTF.

The J gene is TRBJ1-4, the V gene TRBV2, with D perhaps TRBD1 (5 bases). In germline, CDR1 is SNHLY, CDR2 FYNNEI. The ends were cut back, 4 bases at V and 7 bases at J, with 10 bases in the middle. There are 13 residues in the CDR3. CDR3 sequence: CASSAQGGEKLFF. CDR3 DNA: TGTGCCAGCAGTGCGCAGGGCGGTGAAAAACTGTTTTTT.

The J gene is TRBJ2-6, the V gene TRBV7-8, with D maybe TRBD1 (5 bases). Trimming cost V 5 bases and J 3 bases, with 14 bases left between them. The CDR3 is made up of 16 amino acids. Germline CDR1 reads SGHVS; CDR2 reads FQNEAQ. CDR3 region: CASSSSTGYGANVLTF. In nucleotides, the CDR3 is TGTGCCAGCAGCAGTTCTACAGGATATGGGGCCAACGTCCTGACTTTC.

This clone was observed a handful of times. This chain connects TRBV29-1 to TRBJ2-3; a possible D gene is TRBD1 (6 bases). Trimming cost V 1 base and J 5 bases, with 16 bases left between them. This CDR3 contains 15 residues. The germline V gene has CDR1 SQVTM and CDR2 ANQGSEA. The CDR3 protein is CSVEAQGTVGDTQYF. Written as DNA, the CDR3 is TGCAGCGTTGAAGCCCAGGGGACGGTGGGAGATACGCAGTATTTT.

The chain joins TRBV25-1 to TRBJ2-7; unclear D gene. Looked up from germline, CDR1 is MGHDK and CDR2 is SYGVNS. The CDR3 length is 14 residues. The V end was cut by 3 bases, the J end by 2 bases, with 11 bases between. The CDR3 region has the DNA TGTGCCAGCAGTGAGACGGGCCAAGCCTACGAGCAGTACTTC. Protein: CASSETGQAYEQYF.

This clone has just a few counts. The same CDR3 can be traced to other DNA sequences in this sample. This chain joins TRBV30 and TRBJ1-2; unclear D gene. The CDR3 loop spans 13 amino acids. V was shortened by 0 bases and J by 4 bases, with 9 bases between the two germline ends. CDR1 and CDR2 from the germline V gene are GTSNPN and SVGIG (reference sequence). The CDR3 loop reads CAWSVGGGYGYTF. In DNA form, the CDR3 reads TGTGCCTGGAGTGTAGGCGGAGGCTATGGCTACACCTTC.

The rearrangement uses TRBV29-1 and TRBJ2-3; D is unclear. CDR1 and CDR2 (germline): SQVTM, ANQGSEA. There are 11 residues in the CDR3. The V gene lost 3 bases and the J gene lost 7 bases, with 8 bases spanning the gap. In nucleotides, the CDR3 is TGCAGCGTTGAGGAAGGAAATACGCAGTATTTT. Translated: CSVEEGNTQYF.

The gene calls are TRBV7-3 and TRBJ2-2; no clear D. CDR1 SGHTA and CDR2 FQGTGA come from the germline V gene. Trimming stripped 0 bases from V and 9 bases from J, with 8 bases between. The CDR3 totals 13 residues. The CDR3 coding sequence is TGTGCCAGCAGCTTAACCCCCCGACGGGAGCTGTTTTTT. It specifies CASSLTPRRELFF.

The V and J genes are TRBV27 and TRBJ1-1; D is undetermined. Germline CDR1 is MNHEY and CDR2 is SMNVEV (reference sequence). V was shortened by 4 bases and J by 10 bases, with 7 bases between the two germline ends. The CDR3 runs 10 residues. This chain's CDR3 is CASSSPRAFF. The CDR3 region has the DNA TGTGCCAGCAGTTCCCCAAGAGCTTTCTTT.

The chain links TRBV7-2 to TRBJ2-1; D gene unclear. Germline-derived CDR1 and CDR2 are SGHTA and FQGNSA. The CDR3 sequence is 13 residues long. Trimming pared 3 bases from V and 10 bases from J, leaving 13 bases between. The CDR3 is CASSLTWPGEQFF. CDR3 bases: TGTGCCAGCAGCTTGACATGGCCTGGGGAGCAGTTCTTC.

This clone was counted a few times. The gene calls are TRBV14 and TRBJ2-1; 7 bases line up with TRBD2. The CDR3 totals 15 residues. Germline assignment: CDR1 SGHDN and CDR2 FVKESK. The trim removed 4 bases at V and 5 bases at J, leaving 8 bases unmatched. The CDR3, as DNA: TGTGCCAGCAGCCTCGGACTAGGCAACAACAATGAGCAGTTCTTC. It translates to CASSLGLGNNNEQFF.

The CDR3 coding sequence is TGTGCCAGCAGCCATAGGGGGCCTGGCTATGGCTACACCTTC. This codes for CASSHRGPGYGYTF. This chain links TRBV5-6 with TRBJ1-2; 7 bases fit TRBD1. Germline V gives CDR1 SGHDT, CDR2 YYEEEE. The CDR3 extends over 14 amino acids. V was clipped by 4 bases and J by 4 bases; unmatched bases: 7.

The rearrangement uses TRBV4-1 and TRBJ2-2, with a weak D call TRBD2 (5 bases). The V gene lost 1 base and the J gene lost 3 bases, with 15 bases spanning the gap. The germline V gene has CDR1 MGHRA and CDR2 YSYEKL. The CDR3 is made up of 17 amino acids. The CDR3 sequence is CASSQAEATGYTGELFF. Written as DNA, the CDR3 is TGCGCCAGCAGCCAAGCGGAAGCGACGGGATACACCGGGGAGCTGTTTTTT.

The table lists this clone with a few counts. V and J are TRBV29-1 and TRBJ2-3, with 7 bases aligning to TRBD1. The CDR3 loop spans 13 amino acids. Germline V gives CDR1 SQVTM, CDR2 ANQGSEA. With 8 bases clipped from V and 0 bases from J, the junction kept 5 bases outside the gene matches. The CDR3 DNA is TGCAGCTTACGGGACAGTAGCACAGATACGCAGTATTTT. Translation gives CSLRDSSTDTQYF.

The rearrangement joins TRBV2 to TRBJ2-1; 8 bases agree with TRBD2. This CDR3 region has 15 residues. Germline V gene sequence: CDR1 SNHLY, CDR2 FYNNEI. With 9 bases clipped from V and 1 base from J, the junction kept 8 bases outside the gene matches. The CDR3 protein is CASSGLADSYNEQFF. In nucleotides, the CDR3 is TGTGCCAGTAGCGGACTAGCCGATTCCTACAATGAGCAGTTCTTC.

The chain combines TRBV11-1 with TRBJ1-1; maybe TRBD1 (5 bases). V was cut by 2 bases and J by 8 bases, with 15 bases left in between. Germline V gene data show CDR1 as SGHAT and CDR2 as FQDESV (reference sequence). The CDR3 has 14 amino acids. The CDR3 loop reads CASSLRDLGDEAFF. CDR3 DNA: TGTGCCAGCAGCTTAAGGGATCTCGGGGACGAAGCTTTCTTT.

This chain uses TRBV9 with TRBJ2-7; 13 nucleotides agree with TRBD2. This CDR3 is 14 amino acids long. V was clipped by 4 bases and J by 6 bases; unmatched bases: 4. Germline loops: CDR1 SGDLS, CDR2 YYNGEE. In DNA, the CDR3 is TGTGCCAGCAGCTTACGACTAGCGGGAGGCGAGCAGTACTTC. The encoded protein is CASSLRLAGGEQYF.

The CDR3 spells CASVLAATSSYNEQFF. The DNA for the CDR3 is TGTGCCAGCGTTCTAGCGGCCACGAGCTCCTACAATGAGCAGTTCTTC. J is TRBJ2-1 and V is TRBV7-9; 7 positions agree with TRBD2. The CDR3 is 16 amino acids. V shed 8 bases, J shed 0 bases, and the junction held 10 bases outside the gene matches. The germline CDR1 and CDR2 sequences are SEHNR and FQNEAQ (reference sequence).

This clone occurred once. The V call is TRBV5-4, the J call TRBJ1-1; no firm D call. Trimming removed 0 bases from V and 7 bases from J, with 13 bases in between. The V gene's germline CDR1 is SGHNT and CDR2 YYREEE (reference sequence). This CDR3 is built from 14 residues. CDR3 coding DNA: TGTGCCAGCAGCTTGGAGGGCAGGTGGTTTGAAGCTTTCTTT. Translated, it gives CASSLEGRWFEAFF.

This clone occurred a few times. The chain combines TRBV10-3 with TRBJ2-7; D not resolved. The CDR3 contains 11 residues. V lost 2 bases and J 4 bases, leaving 3 bases between the germline ends. Germline lookup yields CDR1 ENHRY and CDR2 SYGVKD. Here the CDR3 DNA reads TGTGCCATCAGTGAGGCGTACGAGCAGTACTTC. Its protein product is CAISEAYEQYF.

In its sample, this clone was seen a few times. This rearrangement joins TRBV29-1 to TRBJ1-2, with a possible D match to TRBD1 (5 bases). The length of the CDR3 is 12 residues. The germline V and J ends were trimmed by 4 bases and 2 bases, with 8 bases remaining between them. Germline V lookup: CDR1 SQVTM, CDR2 ANQGSEA. Here the CDR3 reads CSVVRDNYGYTF. The CDR3 nucleotides read TGCAGCGTTGTTCGGGACAACTATGGCTACACCTTC.

This chain joins TRBV25-1 and TRBJ2-7; no firm D call. This CDR3 contains 11 residues. Trimming removed 3 bases from V and 7 bases from J, with 7 bases in between. Germline V gives CDR1 MGHDK, CDR2 SYGVNS. The CDR3 nucleotides read TGTGCCAGCAGTGATAGCAGGGAGCAGTACTTC. It encodes CASSDSREQYF.

This clone was counted between two and nine times. The chain couples TRBV2 to TRBJ2-5, with D tentatively TRBD1 or TRBD2 (5 bases each). The CDR3 totals 15 residues. CDR1 and CDR2 from the germline V gene are SNHLY and FYNNEI. V shed 3 bases and J shed 0 bases, with 11 bases lying between them. The CDR3 region is CASSEGPNNQETQYF. The CDR3 DNA follows: TGTGCCAGCAGTGAGGGACCTAACAACCAAGAGACCCAGTACTTC.

This CDR3 reads CASSLELSVYNEQFF. CDR3 nucleotides: TGTGCCAGCAGCTTAGAACTAAGTGTTTACAATGAGCAGTTCTTC. The V call is TRBV7-8, the J call TRBJ2-1; D gene uncertain. The CDR3 sequence is 15 residues long. Germline V gives CDR1 SGHVS, CDR2 FQNEAQ. V was clipped by 1 base and J by 4 bases, with 11 bases between them.